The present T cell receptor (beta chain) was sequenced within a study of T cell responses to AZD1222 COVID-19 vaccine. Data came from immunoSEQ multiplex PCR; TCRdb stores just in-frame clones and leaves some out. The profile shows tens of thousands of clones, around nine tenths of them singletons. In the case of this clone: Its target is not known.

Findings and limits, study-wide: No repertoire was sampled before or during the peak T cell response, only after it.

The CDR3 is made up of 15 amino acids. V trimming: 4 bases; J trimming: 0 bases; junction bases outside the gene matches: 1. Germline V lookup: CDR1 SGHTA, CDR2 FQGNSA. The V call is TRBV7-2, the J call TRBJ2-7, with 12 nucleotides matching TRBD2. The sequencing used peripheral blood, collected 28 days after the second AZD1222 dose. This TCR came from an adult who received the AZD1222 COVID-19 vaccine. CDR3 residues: CASSWTSGDSYEQYF. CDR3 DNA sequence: TGTGCCAGCAGCTGGACTAGCGGGGACTCCTACGAGCAGTACTTC.